The 8 T cell receptor beta chains below all came from one sample that was sequenced in a study of blood T cell repertoires in COVID-19. Produced via immunoSEQ multiplex PCR; TCRdb's table is partial and in-frame only. The sample has 210,000 or so clones; roughly 90% are singletons. Sequencing was performed on PBMCs or T cells enriched from blood (not recorded which). The receptors stem from a woman in her forties or fifties in a cohort exposed to, infected with or recovered from COVID-19 (not recorded which).

This chain connects TRBV10-3 to TRBJ2-7; 7 bases are shared with TRBD1. The V and J ends lost 6 bases and 1 base, in that order; junction bases with no gene match: 0. From germline, CDR1 is ENHRY and CDR2 SYGVKD. The CDR3 spans 12 residues. CDR3 region: CAIRTGSYEQYF. Here the CDR3 DNA reads TGTGCCATCAGGACAGGGTCCTACGAGCAGTACTTC.

This clone was picked up a small number of times. The rearrangement joins TRBV27 to TRBJ1-5; 11 bases align to TRBD1. The length of the CDR3 is 20 residues. The V gene end was trimmed by 1 base and the J gene end by 0 bases; junction bases not matched to a gene: 11. Germline V CDR1 and CDR2: MNHEY, SMNVEV (reference sequence). The CDR3 here is CASSLFHPGQGGYSNQPQHF. CDR3 nucleotide sequence: TGTGCCAGCAGTTTATTTCACCCGGGACAGGGGGGGTATAGCAATCAGCCCCAGCATTTT.

The chain employs TRBV28 and TRBJ1-2; D is undetermined. V was clipped by 7 bases and J by 5 bases, with 14 bases between them. This CDR3 has 13 amino acids. The germline V gene encodes CDR1 MDHEN and CDR2 SYDVKM. CDR3 region: CASTTQTYYGYTF. The CDR3 DNA sequence: TGTGCCAGCACCACACAGACGTATTATGGCTACACCTTC.

The genes are TRBV3-1 (or the pseudogene TRBV3-2) and TRBJ1-2, with 8 bases lining up with TRBD1. This CDR3 is 16 amino acids long. V shed 1 base, J shed 4 bases, and the junction held 8 bases outside the gene matches. Germline values: CDR1 LGHDT, CDR2 YNNKEL (reference sequence). DNA for the CDR3: TGTGCCAGCAGCCAAGGAACGGACAGGGCCATCTATGGCTACACCTTC. Residues: CASSQGTDRAIYGYTF.

This clone was seen a handful of times. CDR3 bases: TGTGCCAGCACCAACGGAGCGGGGGCCTATGGGGAGACCCAGTACTTC. The encoded protein is CASTNGAGAYGETQYF. The V and J genes are TRBV4-2 and TRBJ2-5; 8 bases match TRBD2. This CDR3 region has 16 residues. With 7 bases clipped from V and 5 bases from J, the junction kept 15 bases outside the gene matches. Germline V gene data show CDR1 as LGHNA and CDR2 as YNFKEQ.

The genes are TRBV7-9 and TRBJ2-1; 12 bases fit TRBD2. In germline, CDR1 is SEHNR, CDR2 FQNEAQ (reference sequence). The V gene end was trimmed by 0 bases and the J gene end by 7 bases; junction bases not matched to a gene: 13. The CDR3 is 19 amino acids. The DNA for the CDR3 is TGTGCCAGCAGCTTAGCGCGGGTCTCGGCTAGCGGGGGGGCAAATGAGCAGTTCTTC. Translation: CASSLARVSASGGANEQFF. The variable domain in full, with the rest retrieved from reference TRBV7-9 and TRBJ2-1, is DTGVSQNPRHKITKRGQNVTFRCDPISEHNRLYWYRQTLGQGPEFLTYFQNEAQLEKSRLLSDRFSAERPKGSFSTLEIQRTEQGDSAMYLCASSLARVSASGGANEQFFGPGTRLTVL.

This rearrangement joins TRBV7-8 to TRBJ2-5; D uncertain. The CDR3 is made up of 14 amino acids. The ends were cut back, 4 bases at V and 1 base at J, with 10 bases in the middle. Per the germline V gene, CDR1 is SGHVS and CDR2 is FQNEAQ. In DNA, the CDR3 is TGTGCCAGCAGCTCCTCTACTTTCCAAGAGACCCAGTACTTC. Its translation is CASSSSTFQETQYF.

V is TRBV6-4 and J is TRBJ1-2; D is undetermined. The CDR3 covers 15 residues. V shed 0 bases and J shed 4 bases, with 12 bases lying between them. CDR1 and CDR2 from the germline V gene are MRHNA and SNTAGT. In nucleotides, the CDR3 is TGTGCCAGCAGTGACTCCACAGCCCTTCCCTATGGCTACACCTTC. Amino acids: CASSDSTALPYGYTF.